This TCR beta chain was observed in a study of Tregs in tolerant kidney transplant recipients. Study-wide findings and caveats: Some patients' samples used different primers over time, so nucleotide sequences weren't comparable. In tolerant patients, donor-specific Tregs outgrew total Tregs, suggesting antigen-driven expansion. Expanding Tregs on activated donor B cells appeared to best identify donor-specific TCRbeta clones. Biological reproducibility was not directly addressed in this study.

Trimming stripped 4 bases from V and 6 bases from J, with 18 bases between. Germline CDR1 reads MGHRA; CDR2 reads YSYEKL. CDR3 size: 16 residues. Related graft donors supplied nonmyeloablative bone marrow transplants, and mixed chimerism was transient. Sequencing used immunoSEQ multiplex PCR; TCRdb keeps in-frame clones, though not all of them. This listing includes more than 10,000 clones. About this clone: Its antigen is unidentified. With the read ending 3 residues before the CDR3 end, the germline J gene is used to fill in that end.

The clonotype comes from a human patient who received a combined kidney and bone marrow transplant. Some T cells may be the graft donor's. The rearrangement uses TRBV4-1 and TRBJ2-2; D may be TRBD2 (6 bases). The specimen comprised CD8+ T cells from blood (PBMCs), sampled 24 months after the transplant. The CDR3 sequence: CASSPRSGANPGELFF. The CDR3 DNA, read in part, is TGCGCCAGCAGCCCTCGTAGCGGAGCTAACCCCGGGGAG.